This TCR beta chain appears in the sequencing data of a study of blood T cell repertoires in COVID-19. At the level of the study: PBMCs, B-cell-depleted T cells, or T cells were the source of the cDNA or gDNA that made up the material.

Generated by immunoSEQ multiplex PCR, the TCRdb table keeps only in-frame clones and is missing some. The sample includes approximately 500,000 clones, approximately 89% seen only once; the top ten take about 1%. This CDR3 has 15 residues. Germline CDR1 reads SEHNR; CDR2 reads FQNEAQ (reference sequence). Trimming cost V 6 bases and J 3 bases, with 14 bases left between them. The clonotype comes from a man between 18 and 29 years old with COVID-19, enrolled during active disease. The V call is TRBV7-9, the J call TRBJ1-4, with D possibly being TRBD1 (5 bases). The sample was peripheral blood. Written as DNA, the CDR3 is TGTGCCAGCAGTCCGGACAATCAGGCTAATGAAAAACTGTTTTTT. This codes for CASSPDNQANEKLFF.